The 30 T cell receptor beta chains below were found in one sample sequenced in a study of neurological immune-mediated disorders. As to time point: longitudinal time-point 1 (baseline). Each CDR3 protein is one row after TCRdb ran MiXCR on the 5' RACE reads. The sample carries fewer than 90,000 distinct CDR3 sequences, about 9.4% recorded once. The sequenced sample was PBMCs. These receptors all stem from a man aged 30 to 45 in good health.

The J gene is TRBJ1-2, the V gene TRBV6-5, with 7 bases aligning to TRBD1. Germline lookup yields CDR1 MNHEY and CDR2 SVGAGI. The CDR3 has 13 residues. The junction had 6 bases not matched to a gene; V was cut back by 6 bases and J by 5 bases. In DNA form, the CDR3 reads TGTGCCAGCAGGAGACAGGGAGGTTATGGCTACACCTTC. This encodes CASRRQGGYGYTF.

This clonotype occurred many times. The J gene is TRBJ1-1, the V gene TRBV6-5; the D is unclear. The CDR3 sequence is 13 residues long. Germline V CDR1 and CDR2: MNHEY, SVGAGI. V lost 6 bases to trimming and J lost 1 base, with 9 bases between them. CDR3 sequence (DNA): TGTGCCAGCAGACTTAACAGGAACACTGAAGCTTTCTTT. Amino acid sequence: CASRLNRNTEAFF.

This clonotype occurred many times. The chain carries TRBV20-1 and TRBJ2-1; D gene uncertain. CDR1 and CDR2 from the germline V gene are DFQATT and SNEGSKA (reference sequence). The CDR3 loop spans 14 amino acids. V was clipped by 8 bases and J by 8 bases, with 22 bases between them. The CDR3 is CSSSTPRFTDEQFF. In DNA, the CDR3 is TGCAGTTCTTCGACTCCTAGATTCACCGATGAGCAGTTCTTC.

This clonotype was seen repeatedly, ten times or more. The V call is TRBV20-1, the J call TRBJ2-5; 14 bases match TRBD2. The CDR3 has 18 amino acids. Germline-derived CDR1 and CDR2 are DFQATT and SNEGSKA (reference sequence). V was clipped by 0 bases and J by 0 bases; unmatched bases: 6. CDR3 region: CSARDLTSGRADQETQYF. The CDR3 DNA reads TGCAGTGCTAGAGATTTGACTAGCGGGAGGGCCGACCAAGAGACCCAGTACTTC.

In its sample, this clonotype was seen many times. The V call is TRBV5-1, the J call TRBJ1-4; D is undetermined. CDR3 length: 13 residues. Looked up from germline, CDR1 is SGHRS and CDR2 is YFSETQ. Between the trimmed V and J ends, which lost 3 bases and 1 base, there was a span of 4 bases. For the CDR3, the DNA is TGCGCCAGCAGCTCCCGAACTAATGAAAAACTGTTTTTT. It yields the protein CASSSRTNEKLFF.

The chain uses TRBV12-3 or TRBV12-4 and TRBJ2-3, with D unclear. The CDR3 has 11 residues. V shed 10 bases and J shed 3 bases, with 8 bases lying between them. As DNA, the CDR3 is TGTGCCAACACCGCAACAGATACGCAGTATTTT. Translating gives CANTATDTQYF.

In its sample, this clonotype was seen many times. DNA of the CDR3: TGCGCCAGCAGCTCCCAGGGGGGCCAAGAGACCCAGTACTTC. Protein sequence: CASSSQGGQETQYF. The V call is TRBV5-1, the J call TRBJ2-5; a weak D match, TRBD1 (7 bases). This CDR3 has 14 residues. The germline V gene encodes CDR1 SGHRS and CDR2 YFSETQ. V was pared by 3 bases and J by 1 base, with 10 bases between.

Here the CDR3 DNA reads TGCGCCAGCAGCTTGGAATTAGGGCAGGGCTACAATGAGCAGTTCTTC. Translation gives CASSLELGQGYNEQFF. The rearrangement uses TRBV5-1 and TRBJ2-1, with a tentative D call TRBD1 (5 bases). The CDR3 extends over 16 amino acids. The germline gives CDR1 SGHRS, CDR2 YFSETQ. V was pared by 0 bases and J by 3 bases, with 13 bases between.

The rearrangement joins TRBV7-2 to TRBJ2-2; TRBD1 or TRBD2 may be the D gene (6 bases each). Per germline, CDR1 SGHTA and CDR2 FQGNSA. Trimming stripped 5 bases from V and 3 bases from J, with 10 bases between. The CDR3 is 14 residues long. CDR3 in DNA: TGTGCCAGCAGCACAGGGACTTACACCGGGGAGCTGTTTTTT. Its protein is CASSTGTYTGELFF.

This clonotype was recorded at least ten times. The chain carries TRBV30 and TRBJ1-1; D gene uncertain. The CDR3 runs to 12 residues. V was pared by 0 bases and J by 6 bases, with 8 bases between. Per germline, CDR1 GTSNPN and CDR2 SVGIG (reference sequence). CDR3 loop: CAWSVIDSEAFF. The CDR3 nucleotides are TGTGCCTGGAGTGTAATAGATTCTGAAGCTTTCTTT. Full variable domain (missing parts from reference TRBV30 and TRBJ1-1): SQTIHQWPATLVQPVGSPLSLECTVEGTSNPNLYWYRQAAGRGLQLLFYSVGIGQISSEVPQNLSASRPQDRQFILSSKKLLLSDSGFYLCAWSVIDSEAFFGQGTRLTVV.

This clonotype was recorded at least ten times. This CDR3 is CAINPTGRGNSPLHF. The CDR3 nucleotides read TGTGCCATCAACCCGACAGGGCGGGGAAATTCACCCCTCCACTTT. This chain links TRBV10-3 with TRBJ1-6, with 7 bases identical to TRBD1. The V and J ends lost 7 bases and 7 bases, in that order; junction bases with no gene match: 10. This CDR3 spans 15 amino acids. Germline assignment: CDR1 ENHRY and CDR2 SYGVKD.

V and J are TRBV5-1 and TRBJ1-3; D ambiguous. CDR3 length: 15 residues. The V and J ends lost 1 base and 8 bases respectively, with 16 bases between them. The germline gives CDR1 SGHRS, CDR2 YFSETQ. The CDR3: CASSLSGVRQDTIYF. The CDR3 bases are TGCGCCAGCAGCTTGTCTGGGGTGAGGCAGGACACCATATATTTT.

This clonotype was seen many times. In nucleotides, the CDR3 is TGTGCCAGCAGCGTAGATCCGGGGGGTGGGGAGCAGTACTTC. This sequence encodes CASSVDPGGGEQYF. J is TRBJ2-7 and V is TRBV9, with 7 bases aligning to TRBD2. Germline V gives CDR1 SGDLS, CDR2 YYNGEE. The CDR3 consists of 14 residues. Trimming took 0 bases from V and 7 from J; bases not matched to a gene: 7.

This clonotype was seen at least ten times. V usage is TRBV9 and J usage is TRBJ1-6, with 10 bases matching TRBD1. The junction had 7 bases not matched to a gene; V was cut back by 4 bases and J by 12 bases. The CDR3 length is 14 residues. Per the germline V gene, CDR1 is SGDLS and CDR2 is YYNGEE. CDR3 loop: CASSRPGQGVPLHF. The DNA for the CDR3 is TGTGCCAGCAGCCGCCCCGGACAGGGGGTACCCCTCCACTTT. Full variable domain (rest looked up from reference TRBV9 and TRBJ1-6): DSGVTQTPKHLITATGQRVTLRCSPRSGDLSVYWYQQSLDQGLQFLIQYYNGEERAKGNILERFSAQQFPDLHSELNLSSLELGDSALYFCASSRPGQGVPLHFGNGTRLTVT.

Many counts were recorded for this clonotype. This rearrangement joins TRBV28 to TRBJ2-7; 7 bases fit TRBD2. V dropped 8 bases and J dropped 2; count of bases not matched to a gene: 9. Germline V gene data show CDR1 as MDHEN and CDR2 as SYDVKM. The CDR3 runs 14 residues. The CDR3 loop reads CASPPREGPYEQYF. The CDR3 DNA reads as TGTGCCAGCCCCCCGAGGGAGGGTCCCTACGAGCAGTACTTC.

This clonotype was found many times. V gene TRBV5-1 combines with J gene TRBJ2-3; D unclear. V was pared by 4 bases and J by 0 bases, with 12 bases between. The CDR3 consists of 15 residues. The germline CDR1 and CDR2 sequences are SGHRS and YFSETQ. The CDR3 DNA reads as TGCGCCAGCAGCCTCCACACCCCTAGCACAGATACGCAGTATTTT. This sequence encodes CASSLHTPSTDTQYF.

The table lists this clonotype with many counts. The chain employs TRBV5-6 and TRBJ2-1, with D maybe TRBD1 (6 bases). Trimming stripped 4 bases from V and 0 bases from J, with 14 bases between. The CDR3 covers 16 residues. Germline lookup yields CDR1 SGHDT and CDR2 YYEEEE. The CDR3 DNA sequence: TGTGCCAGCAGCACTGTACAGGGTGGCTCCTACAATGAGCAGTTCTTC. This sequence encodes CASSTVQGGSYNEQFF.

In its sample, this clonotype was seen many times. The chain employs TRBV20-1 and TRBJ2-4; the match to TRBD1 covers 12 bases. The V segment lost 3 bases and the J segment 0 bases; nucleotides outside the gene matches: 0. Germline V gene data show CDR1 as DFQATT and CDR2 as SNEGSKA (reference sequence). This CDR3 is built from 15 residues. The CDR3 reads CSARGQGAAKNIQYF. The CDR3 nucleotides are TGCAGTGCTAGGGGACAGGGGGCAGCCAAAAACATTCAGTACTTC.

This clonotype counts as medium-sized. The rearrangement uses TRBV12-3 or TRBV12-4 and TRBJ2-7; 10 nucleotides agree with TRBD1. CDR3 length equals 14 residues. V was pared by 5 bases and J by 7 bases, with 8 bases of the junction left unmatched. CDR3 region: CASSVGTGVREQYF. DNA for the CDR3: TGTGCCAGCAGTGTAGGGACAGGGGTTCGGGAGCAGTACTTC.

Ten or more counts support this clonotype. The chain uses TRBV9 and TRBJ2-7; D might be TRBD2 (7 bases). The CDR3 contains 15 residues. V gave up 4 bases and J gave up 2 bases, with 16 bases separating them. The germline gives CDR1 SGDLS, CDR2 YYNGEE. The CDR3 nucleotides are TGTGCCAGCAGCCCCGAGGGGGGAGGGACCTACGAGCAGTACTTC. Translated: CASSPEGGGTYEQYF.

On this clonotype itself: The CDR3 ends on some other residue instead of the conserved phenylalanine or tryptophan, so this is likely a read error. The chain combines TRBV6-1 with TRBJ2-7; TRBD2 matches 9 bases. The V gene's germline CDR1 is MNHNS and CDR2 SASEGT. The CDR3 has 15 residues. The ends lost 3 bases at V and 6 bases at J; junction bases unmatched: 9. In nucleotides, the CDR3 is TGTGCCAGCAGTGACGGGGGCGGGAGGGCCGGCGAGCAGTACCTC. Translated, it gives CASSDGGGRAGEQYL.

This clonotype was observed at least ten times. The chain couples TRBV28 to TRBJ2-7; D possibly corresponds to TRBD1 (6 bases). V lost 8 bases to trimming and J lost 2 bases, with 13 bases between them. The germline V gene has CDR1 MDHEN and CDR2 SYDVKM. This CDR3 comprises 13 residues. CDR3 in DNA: TGTGCCAGCCTGTCCGGGACAACCTACGAGCAGTACTTC. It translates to CASLSGTTYEQYF.

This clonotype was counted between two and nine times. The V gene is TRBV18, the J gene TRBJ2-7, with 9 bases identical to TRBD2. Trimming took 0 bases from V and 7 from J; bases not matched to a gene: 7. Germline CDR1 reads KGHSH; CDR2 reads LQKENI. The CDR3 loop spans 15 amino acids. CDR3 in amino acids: CASSPPAGGPGEQYF. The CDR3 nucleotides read TGTGCCAGCTCACCACCGGCGGGAGGGCCCGGAGAGCAGTACTTC.

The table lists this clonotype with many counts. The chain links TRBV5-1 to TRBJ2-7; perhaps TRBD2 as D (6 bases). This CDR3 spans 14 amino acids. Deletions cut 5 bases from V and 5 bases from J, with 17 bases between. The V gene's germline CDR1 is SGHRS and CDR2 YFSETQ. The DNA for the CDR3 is TGCGCCAGCAGTGGCGGGACCGTCGCGGACGAGCAGTACTTC. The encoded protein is CASSGGTVADEQYF.

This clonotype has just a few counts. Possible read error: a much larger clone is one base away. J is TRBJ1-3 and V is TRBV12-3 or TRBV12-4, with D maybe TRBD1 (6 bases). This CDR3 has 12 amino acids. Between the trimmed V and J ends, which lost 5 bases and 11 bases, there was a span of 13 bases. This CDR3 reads CASSGGLNAIYF. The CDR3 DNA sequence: TGTGCCAGCAGTGGGGGGCTCAACGCCATATATTTT.

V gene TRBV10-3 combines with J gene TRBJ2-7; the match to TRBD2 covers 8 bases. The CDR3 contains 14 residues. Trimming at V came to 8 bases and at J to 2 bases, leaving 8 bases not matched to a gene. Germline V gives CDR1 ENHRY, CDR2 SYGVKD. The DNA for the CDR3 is TGTGCCATCGAGGGACTAGTGGAGACCTACGAGCAGTACTTC. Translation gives CAIEGLVETYEQYF.

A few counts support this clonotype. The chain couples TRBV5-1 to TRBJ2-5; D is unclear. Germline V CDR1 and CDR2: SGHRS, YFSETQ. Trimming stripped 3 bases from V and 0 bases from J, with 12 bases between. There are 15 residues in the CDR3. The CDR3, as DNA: TGCGCCAGCAGCTCGTGGACGGCGAACCAAGAGACCCAGTACTTC. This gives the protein CASSSWTANQETQYF.

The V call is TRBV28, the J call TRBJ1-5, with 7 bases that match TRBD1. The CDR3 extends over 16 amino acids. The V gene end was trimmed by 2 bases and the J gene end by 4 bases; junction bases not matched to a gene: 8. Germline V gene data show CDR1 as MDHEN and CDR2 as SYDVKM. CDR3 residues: CASSLRGQGINQPQHF. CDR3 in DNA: TGTGCCAGCAGTTTAAGGGGGCAGGGGATAAATCAGCCCCAGCATTTT.

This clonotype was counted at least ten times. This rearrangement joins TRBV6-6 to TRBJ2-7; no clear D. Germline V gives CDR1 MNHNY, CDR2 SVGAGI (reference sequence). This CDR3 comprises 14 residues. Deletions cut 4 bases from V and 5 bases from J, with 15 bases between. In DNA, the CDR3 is TGTGCCAGCAGTTGGGCGACATCATGGGACGAGCAGTACTTC. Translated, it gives CASSWATSWDEQYF.

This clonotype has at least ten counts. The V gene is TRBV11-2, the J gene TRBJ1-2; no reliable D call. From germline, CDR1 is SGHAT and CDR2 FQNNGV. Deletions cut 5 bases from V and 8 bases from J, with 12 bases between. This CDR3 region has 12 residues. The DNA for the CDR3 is TGTGCCAGCAGCCTAAGGGTGGAGGGCTACACCTTC. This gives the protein CASSLRVEGYTF.